This TCR beta chain comes out of a study of T-cell reconstitution after alpha-beta-depleted transplantation in children listed by TCRdb under 2016. For the wider study: Using TCR repertoire profiling, the study quantitatively followed how T-cell immune reconstitution unfolded in children after TCRalphabeta/CD19-depleted allogeneic hematopoietic cell transplantation.

This clonotype was counted only a few times. No cognate antigen has been identified for it. Nothing much larger sits one base from this clone, and base qualities are not available. V is clipped by 5 bases and J by 6 bases, and the sequence between their germline boundaries is 14 bases long. The CDR3 starts with the cysteine, ends with the valine, and has 13 residues. Left in the record is the CDR3 DNA by itself, 39 bases read in frame from the first base. Via the germline V gene, CDR1 is SGHTA and CDR2 FQGNSA. Library prep was done by PCR. These reads were obtained on an Illumina HiSeq 2500. To normalize quantification of the TCRbeta repertoire, the TCR libraries were built with molecular barcoding that relied on unique molecular identifiers. TCRdb trimmed public reads at Q25 via fastp, called clones via MiXCR and kept in-frame beta chains. Duplicate CDR3 protein sequences are folded into a single record with the most common DNA and genes. For this sample there are roughly 500,000 distinct CDR3 sequences; approximately 30% appear just once. The top ten hold 2% to 2.5% of the sample.

The sequence was collected from a human donor who donated a stem cell graft to a child with aplastic anemia. The sample consisted of PBMCs from the stem cell graft donor, taken from the stem cell graft. Recombination connected TRBV7-2 to TRBJ2-7; 6 matching bases give a weak D call of TRBD2. The nucleotides are TGTGCCAGCAGCCTAAATTGGGGGGTCGAGCAGTACGTC. Translated, this is CASSLNWGVEQYV.